The present TCR beta chain was sequenced within a study of molecular identifiers for immune sequencing clone quantification. Study information: In replicates, RNA from about 20,000 or 100,000 naive CD8 cells was split five ways, four sequenced.

General study results and limits: Amid roughly 1 million naive cells, spiked Jurkat TCR RNA from one cell was reportedly still detectable.

Sorted naive CD8 T cells were those defined as CD8+CD4-CCR7+CD45RA+. V lost 3 bases and J 6 bases, leaving 12 bases between the germline ends. CDR3 size: 13 residues. Germline V lookup: CDR1 MGHDK, CDR2 SYGVNS. This clonotype was picked up many times. Antigen unknown. Bulk TCR libraries used previously described methods and listed TCR primers. TCRdb processed the PCR reads anew with MiXCR; each CDR3 protein has one entry. The table records around 470,000 distinct CDR3 sequences, 25% of them present only once. V is TRBV25-1 and J is TRBJ2-7, with D unclear. Source material: naive CD8+ T cells from blood, with Jurkat cell RNA spiked in. The subset was: FACS-sorted CD8+CD4-CCR7+CD45RA+ naive T cells. This TCR came from a human donor in good health. Some libraries in this study had Jurkat cell RNA spiked in. CDR3 nucleotide sequence: TGTGCCAGCAGTGATTTCCAATGGAGCGAGCAGTACTTC. Translating gives CASSDFQWSEQYF.